This T cell receptor (beta chain) was captured by sequencing in a study of T cell repertoires in cytomegalovirus infection. The overall study: Peptides in the study included HLA-C-restricted and HLA-B-restricted CMV epitopes.

Trimming shortened V by 6 bases and J by 7 bases, and 13 bases separated the two germline ends. The CDR3 is 13 amino acids. Looked up from germline, CDR1 is MNHEY and CDR2 is SMNVEV (reference sequence). MiXCR, applied by TCRdb to the reads, yields one record per CDR3 protein. The repertoire holds about 500,000 distinct CDR3 sequences, with roughly a third as singletons. A note on this clonotype: The antigen remains undetermined.

Material: cultured PBMCs, obtained from culture after CMV antigen stimulation. This clonotype was obtained from a human donor in good health (CMV status not recorded). Some clones in this sample may be carry-over from other donors' samples. The rearrangement joins TRBV27 to TRBJ2-1; D unresolved. The chain's CDR3 is CASSAIFGNEQFF. CDR3 nucleotide sequence: TGTGCCAGCAGCGCCATCTTCGGGAATGAGCAGTTCTTC.